This T cell receptor (beta chain) was identified in a study of blood T cell repertoires in COVID-19. Study at large: Samples representing acute and convalescent COVID-19 were sourced from the United States, Italy and Spain. From T cells, B-cell-depleted T cells, or PBMCs came the material, which was cDNA or gDNA.

Per the authors' pipeline: Amplification from reference gene primers served as the basis for estimated nucleated cell counts. The data were produced by immunoSEQ multiplex PCR, yet TCRdb's version contains in-frame clones alone and is incomplete. V and J calls and clone size are as listed in that table; D and trimming were resolved from the DNA. The sample holds about 140,000 clones; more than 75% are singletons and the top ten take 3.5% to 5%. CDR1 and CDR2 (germline): LNHDA, SQIVND (reference sequence). Trimming cost V 5 bases and J 6 bases, with 8 bases left between them. The CDR3 is made up of 11 amino acids.

The sequence was obtained from a woman older than 75 with acute or convalescent COVID-19. The specimen was peripheral blood. This chain connects TRBV19 to TRBJ2-7; D uncertain. CDR3 sequence reads: CASSSASEQYF. The CDR3 bases are TGTGCCAGTAGTTCCGCCAGCGAGCAGTACTTC.